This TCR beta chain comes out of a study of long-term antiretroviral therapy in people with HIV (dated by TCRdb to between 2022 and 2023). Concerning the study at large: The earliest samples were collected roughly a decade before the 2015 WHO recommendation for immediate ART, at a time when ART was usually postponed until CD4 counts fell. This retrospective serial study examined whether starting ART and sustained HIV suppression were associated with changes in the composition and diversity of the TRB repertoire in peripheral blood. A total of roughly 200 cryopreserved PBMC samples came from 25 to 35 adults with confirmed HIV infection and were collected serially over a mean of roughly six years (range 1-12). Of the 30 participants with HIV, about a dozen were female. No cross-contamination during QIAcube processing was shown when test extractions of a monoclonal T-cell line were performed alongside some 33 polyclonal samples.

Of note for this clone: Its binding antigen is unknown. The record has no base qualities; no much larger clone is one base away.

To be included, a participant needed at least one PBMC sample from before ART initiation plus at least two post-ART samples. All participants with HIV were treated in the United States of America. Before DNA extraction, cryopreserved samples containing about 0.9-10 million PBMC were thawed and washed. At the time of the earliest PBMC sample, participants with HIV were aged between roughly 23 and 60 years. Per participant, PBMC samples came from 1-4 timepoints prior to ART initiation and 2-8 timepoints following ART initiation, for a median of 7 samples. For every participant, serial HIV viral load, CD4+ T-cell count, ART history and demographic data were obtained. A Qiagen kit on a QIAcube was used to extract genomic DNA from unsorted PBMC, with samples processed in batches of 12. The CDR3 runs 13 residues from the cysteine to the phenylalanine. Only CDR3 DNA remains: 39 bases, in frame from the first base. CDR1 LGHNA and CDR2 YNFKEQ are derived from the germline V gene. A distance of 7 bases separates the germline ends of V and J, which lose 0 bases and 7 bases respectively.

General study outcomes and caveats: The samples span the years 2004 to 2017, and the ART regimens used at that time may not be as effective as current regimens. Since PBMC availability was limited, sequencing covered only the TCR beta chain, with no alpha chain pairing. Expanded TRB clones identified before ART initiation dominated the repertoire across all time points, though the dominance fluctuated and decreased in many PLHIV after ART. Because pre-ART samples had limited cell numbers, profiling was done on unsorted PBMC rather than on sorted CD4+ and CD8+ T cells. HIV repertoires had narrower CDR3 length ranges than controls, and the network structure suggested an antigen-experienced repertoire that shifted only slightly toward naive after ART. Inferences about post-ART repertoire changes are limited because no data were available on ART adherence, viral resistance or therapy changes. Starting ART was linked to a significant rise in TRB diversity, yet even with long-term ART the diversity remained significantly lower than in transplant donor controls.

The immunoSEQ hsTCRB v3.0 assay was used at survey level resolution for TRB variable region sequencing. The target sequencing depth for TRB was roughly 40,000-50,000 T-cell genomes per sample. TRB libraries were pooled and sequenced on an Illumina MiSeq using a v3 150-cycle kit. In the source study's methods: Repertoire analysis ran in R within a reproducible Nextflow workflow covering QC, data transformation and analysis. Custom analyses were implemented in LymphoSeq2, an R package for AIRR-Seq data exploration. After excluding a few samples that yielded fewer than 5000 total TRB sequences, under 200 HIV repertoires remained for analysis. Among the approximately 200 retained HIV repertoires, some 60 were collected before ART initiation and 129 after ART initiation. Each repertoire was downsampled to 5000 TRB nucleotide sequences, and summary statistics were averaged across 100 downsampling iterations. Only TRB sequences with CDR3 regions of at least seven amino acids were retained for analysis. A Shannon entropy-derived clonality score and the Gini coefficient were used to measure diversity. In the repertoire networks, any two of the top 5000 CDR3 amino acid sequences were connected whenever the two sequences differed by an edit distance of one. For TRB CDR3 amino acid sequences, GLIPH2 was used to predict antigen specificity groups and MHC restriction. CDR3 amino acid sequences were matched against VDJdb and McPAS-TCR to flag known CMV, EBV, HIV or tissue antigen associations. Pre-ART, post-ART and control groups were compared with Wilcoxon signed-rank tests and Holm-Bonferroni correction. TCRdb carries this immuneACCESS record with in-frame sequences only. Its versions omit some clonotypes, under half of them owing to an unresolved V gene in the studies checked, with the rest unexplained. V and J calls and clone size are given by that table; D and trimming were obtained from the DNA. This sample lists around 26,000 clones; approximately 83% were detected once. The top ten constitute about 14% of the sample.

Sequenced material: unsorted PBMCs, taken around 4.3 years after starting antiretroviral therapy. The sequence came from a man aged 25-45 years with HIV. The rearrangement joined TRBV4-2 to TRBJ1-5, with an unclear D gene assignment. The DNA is TGTGCCAGCAGCCAAGATAGCGTACAGCCCCAGCATTTT. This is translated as CASSQDSVQPQHF.